This is a list of T cell receptor beta chains from one sample in a study of tumor-infiltrating lymphocytes in primary liver carcinoma. A single record per CDR3 protein comes from TCRdb applying MiXCR to the multiplex PCR reads. The repertoire has some 200,000 distinct CDR3 sequences, approximately 65% of them found once; the top ten carry approximately 7%. Sequencing was carried out using peripheral blood. These TCRs come from a woman in her fifties or sixties with primary liver carcinoma and hepatitis B virus infection. Each CDR3 is given with its conserved first and last residue. D genes are given only for firm matches. A row's size may be missing; if present it is once, few, many or a size class.

TRBV7-9,NA,NA,TRBJ2-7,TGTGCCAGCAGCTTAGGCCAGGGACGGAAGTACTTC,CASSLGQGRKYF
TRBV11-3,NA,NA,TRBJ2-2,TGTGTCAGCAGCCGAGATGGGGGCGACACCGGGGGGCTGTTTTTT,CVSSRDGGDTGGLFF
TRBV12-3/TRBV12-4,NA,TRBD1,TRBJ2-7,TGTGCCAGCAGGGGGACAGGGAGCTCCTACGAGCAGTACTTC,CASRGTGSSYEQYF
TRBV4-2,many,NA,TRBJ1-1,TGTGCCAGCAGCCAAGAGGAGGGAGAGAGAGAAGCTTTCTTT,CASSQEEGEREAFF
TRBV11-1,NA,TRBD1,TRBJ1-1,TGTGCCAGCAGCCTGGGACAGAAGAACACTGAAGTTTTCTTT,CASSLGQKNTEVFF
TRBV11-2,NA,NA,TRBJ2-7,TGTGCCAGCAGCTCCTTGACAGCGGACTACGAGCAGTATTTC,CASSSLTADYEQYF
TRBV7-8,many,TRBD1,TRBJ2-5,TGTGCCAGCAGCCCGGACAGGGAGACCCAGTACTTC,CASSPDRETQYF
TRBV29-1,medium-sized,NA,TRBJ1-1,TGCAGCGTTATATTGGGGGACACTGAAGCTTTCTTT,CSVILGDTEAFF
TRBV11-2,many,TRBD1,TRBJ1-1,TGTGCCAGCAGCGCAGGGGGTGGATGGGTGAACACTGAAGCTTTCTTT,CASSAGGGWVNTEAFF
TRBV11-2,many,NA,TRBJ1-2,TGTGCCAGCAGCTCCCCATTCCCCAGCGAGAACGCCGCTCGAGCTAACTATGGCTACACCTTC,CASSSPFPSENAARANYGYTF
TRBV11-3,NA,NA,TRBJ2-2,TGTACCAGCAGCTTAGATTTCCCTAGCTGGGAACTGTTTTTT,CTSSLDFPSWELFF
TRBV7-8,few,NA,TRBJ2-3,TGTGCCAGCAGCTTAATCGAGTTTGTAAGCACAGATACGCAGTATTTT,CASSLIEFVSTDTQYF
TRBV11-2,NA,NA,TRBJ1-1,TGTGCCAGCAGCCCGACCACTGCAGCGGGTGAGAACACTGAAACTTTCTTT,CASSPTTAAGENTETFF
TRBV20-1,NA,TRBD2,TRBJ2-1,TGTAGTGCCCCGAGGGCGGGAGGGGATGAGCAGTTCTTC,CSAPRAGGDEQFF
TRBV6-6,many,NA,TRBJ1-5,TGTGCCAGCAGTTACTCCACCGGGGGAGGTTTTCAGCCCCAGCATTTT,CASSYSTGGGFQPQHF
TRBV29-1,many,TRBD1,TRBJ1-3,TGCAGCGTTGAAAGAGGGGGCGCGGCTGGAAACACCATATATTTT,CSVERGGAAGNTIYF
TRBV7-8,NA,TRBD2,TRBJ2-5,TGTGCCAGCAGCTTTTCACGGCGGGAGGGCCAAGAGACCCAGTACTTC,CASSFSRREGQETQYF
TRBV11-2,NA,NA,TRBJ2-5,TGTGCCAGCTGCCCCACAGGGAAAGAAGAGACCCAGTACTTC,CASCPTGKEETQYF
TRBV11-1,NA,NA,TRBJ1-6,TGTGCCAGCAGCCTCATCCGGGCTTCACTCCTCCACTTT,CASSLIRASLLHF
TRBV11-1,medium-sized,NA,TRBJ2-2,TGTGCCAGCGGAAGCCCATTAGCGGACACCGGGGAGCTGTTTTTT,CASGSPLADTGELFF